Listed below are T cell receptor beta chains from one sample, sequenced in a study of regulatory T cells in long-lasting Graves disease. One entry per CDR3 protein results from TCRdb running MiXCR on the multiplex PCR reads. The data show about 540,000 distinct CDR3 sequences, approximately 13% seen once. This same sample was also taken into another study, of T cells in Graves' hyperthyroidism and ophthalmopathy.

The starting material was peripheral blood mononuclear cells (PBMCs), obtained at new diagnosis, from a patient treated with antithyroid drugs. The receptors shown here come from a man aged 25-40 years with Graves disease. The CDR3 runs from the conserved cysteine through the conserved F or W. Fields, in order: clone size, D gene, V gene, J gene, CDR3 DNA, CDR3 protein. A D gene is named only where the DNA matches it firmly. Rows may omit the clone size; those that give it use once, few, many or a size class.

few	TRBD2	TRBV29-1	TRBJ2-5	TGCAGCGTGGCTGTAGCGGGAGTAGGAGAGACCCAGTACTTC	CSVAVAGVGETQYF
.	TRBD2	TRBV7-2	TRBJ2-5	TGTGCCAGCAGACCCGGGACTAGCGGGAGACAGACCCAGTACTTC	CASRPGTSGRQTQYF
many	.	TRBV11-2	TRBJ1-1	TGTGCCAGCAGCTTATTTTTCGTAGGGACTATTATGAACACTGAAGCTTTCTTT	CASSLFFVGTIMNTEAFF
few	.	TRBV29-1	TRBJ2-6	TGCAGCGTTGGGGCCCTTGGGGCCAACGTCCTGACTTTC	CSVGALGANVLTF
.	TRBD2	TRBV6-1	TRBJ2-1	TGTGCCAGCAGGGAGGGCGGGAGTACGGGCTACAATGAGCAGTTCTTC	CASREGGSTGYNEQFF
many	.	TRBV30	TRBJ2-1	TGTGCCTGGTCGTCGGGGAAGGGGGGCAATGAGCAGTTCTTC	CAWSSGKGGNEQFF
many	TRBD2	TRBV20-1	TRBJ2-3	TGCAGTGCTAGCGGGGAGGGACGCGGCACAGATACGCAGTATTTT	CSASGEGRGTDTQYF
many	.	TRBV12-5	TRBJ1-1	TGTGCTAGTGTTCCCCTGGGGGCGAAGGTCGGAGCTTTCTTT	CASVPLGAKVGAFF
many	.	TRBV24-1	TRBJ1-2	TGTGCCACCAGCGAGGCGCAGGGCTACACCTTC	CATSEAQGYTF
many	.	TRBV7-6	TRBJ2-7	TGTGCCAGCAGCAAGACCGGCAGATCCGAGCAGTACTTC	CASSKTGRSEQYF
many	TRBD2	TRBV7-2	TRBJ2-1	TGTGCGTCCGCCGGGACTAGCGCTTACAATGAGCAGTTCTTC	CASAGTSAYNEQFF
.	.	TRBV14	TRBJ2-5	TGTGCCAGCAGCCGCTGGGACGGACACCAAGAGACCCAGTACTTC	CASSRWDGHQETQYF
many	.	TRBV7-9	TRBJ1-1	TGTGCTATCACACGGGACAAGAACACTGAAGCTTTCTTT	CAITRDKNTEAFF
few	.	TRBV6-5	TRBJ2-2	TGTGCCAGCAGTTCAGGGATCAGCACCGGGGAACTGTTTTTT	CASSSGISTGELFF
many	.	TRBV7-9	TRBJ1-1	TGTGCCAGCAGCTTAAGAGACGGGAACACTGAAGCTTTCTTT	CASSLRDGNTEAFF
.	.	TRBV4-2	TRBJ2-7	TGTGCCAGCAGCCAGGACCCCCAGGGTGGGATCTACGAGCAGTACTTC	CASSQDPQGGIYEQYF
once	TRBD2	TRBV5-4	TRBJ2-3	TGTGCCAGCAGCGACAGTCTAGCGGGAGAAACAGATACGCAGTATTTT	CASSDSLAGETDTQYF
few	.	TRBV7-3	TRBJ2-1	TGTGCCAGCAGCCTCCTTGGTGCAGAGCAGTTCTTC	CASSLLGAEQFF
many	.	TRBV10-3	TRBJ1-2	TGTGCCATCAGTGAGGCGGAAGGAGGGGATGGCTACACCTTC	CAISEAEGGDGYTF
few	TRBD2	TRBV18	TRBJ2-1	TGTGCCAGCTCACACCTAACTAGCGGACGAACCTACAATGAGCAGTTCTTC	CASSHLTSGRTYNEQFF
.	.	TRBV3-1	TRBJ1-2	TGTGCCAGCAGCCAAGAAACGTTCTATGGCTACACCTTC	CASSQETFYGYTF
many	.	TRBV5-1	TRBJ2-1	TGCGCCAGCAGCTTGGATGAGGACTCCTACAATGAGCAGTTCTTC	CASSLDEDSYNEQFF
few	.	TRBV7-9	TRBJ1-5	TGTGCCAGCAGCCCAGGAGGGGGTCGCAATCAGCCCCAGCATTTT	CASSPGGGRNQPQHF
.	TRBD1	TRBV7-2	TRBJ2-1	TGTGCCAGCAGCCTACGGACAGGGGGCAATGAGCAGTTCTTC	CASSLRTGGNEQFF
many	.	TRBV20-1	TRBJ1-1	TGCAGTACACAGGGTCCCTATAGGACCGAAGCTTTCTTT	CSTQGPYRTEAFF
many	TRBD1	TRBV12-3/TRBV12-4	TRBJ1-1	TGTGCCAGCACTCCTAGACAGGGAAGTAACACTGAAGCTTTCTTT	CASTPRQGSNTEAFF
many	TRBD2	TRBV9	TRBJ2-1	TGTGCCAGCAGCGTGTCGAGGGGACTAGCGGGAAATGAGCAGTTCTTC	CASSVSRGLAGNEQFF
.	TRBD2	TRBV7-2	TRBJ2-2	TGTGCCAGCAGCTCCTTCCTTCCTAGCGGGAGAACGGCCGGGGAGCTGTTTTTT	CASSSFLPSGRTAGELFF
.	.	TRBV12-3/TRBV12-4	TRBJ1-5	TGTGCCAGCACTTCGATGGACATTTGGGGCAATCAGCCCCAGCATTTT	CASTSMDIWGNQPQHF
many	.	TRBV5-1	TRBJ2-2	TGCGCCAGCAGCTTGGGGACGACTAACACCGGGGAGCTGTTTTTT	CASSLGTTNTGELFF
.	.	TRBV6-1	TRBJ2-4	TGTGCCACCGTGTCCTATAACATTCAGTACTTC	CATVSYNIQYF
few	.	TRBV11-2	TRBJ2-7	TGTGCCAGCAGCGCCCTTGGGAGTTCCTACGAGCAGTACTTC	CASSALGSSYEQYF
few	TRBD2	TRBV30	TRBJ2-3	TGTGCCTGGAGACTAGCGAGCACAGATACGCAGTATTTT	CAWRLASTDTQYF
.	.	TRBV5-5	TRBJ1-4	TGTGCCAGCAGCTTGGCCCCAGGGTACGATGAAAAACTGTTTTTT	CASSLAPGYDEKLFF
many	.	TRBV2	TRBJ2-7	TGTGCCAGCAGTGCAGGGATAGGCCAAACCTACGAGCAGTACTTC	CASSAGIGQTYEQYF
.	.	TRBV30	TRBJ1-2	TGTGCCTGGAGTGTACATGGTGGCTACACCTTC	CAWSVHGGYTF
.	.	TRBV5-1	TRBJ1-1	TGCGCCAGCAGCCGAGAACTAGGGGTGAACACTGAAGCTTTCTTT	CASSRELGVNTEAFF
few	.	TRBV4-1	TRBJ1-2	TGCGCCAGCAGCCCCACAGGGAGAATAGGCTATGGCTACACCTTC	CASSPTGRIGYGYTF
many	.	TRBV20-1	TRBJ2-5	TGCAGTGCGGGCCCCCGGAGTGAGACCCAGTACTTC	CSAGPRSETQYF
many	.	TRBV2	TRBJ2-7	TGTGCCAGCAGGGCAGGTTCGCCGGAGCAGTACTTC	CASRAGSPEQYF
few	.	TRBV6-2/TRBV6-3	TRBJ2-7	TGTGCCGGCAGTTACTCAGGCCAGGCAGGGCTCTACGAGCAGTACTTC	CAGSYSGQAGLYEQYF
few	.	TRBV20-1	TRBJ1-5	TGCAGTGCTACCAGGTCCAATCAGCCCCAGCATTTT	CSATRSNQPQHF
many	.	TRBV3-1	TRBJ2-7	TGTGCCAGCAGCCAAGGTATCGACGAGCAGTACTTC	CASSQGIDEQYF
few	TRBD1	TRBV6-5	TRBJ2-3	TGTGCCAGCAGTTACAGACCGGGACAGGGTAATACAGATACGCAGTATTTT	CASSYRPGQGNTDTQYF
many	.	TRBV30	TRBJ1-5	TGTGCCTGGAGTTTGAGGGGCAATCAGCCCCAGCATTTT	CAWSLRGNQPQHF
few	.	TRBV9	TRBJ2-1	TGTGCCAGCAGCGTAGGGAGGGAAAATGAGCAGTTCTTC	CASSVGRENEQFF
few	.	TRBV10-3	TRBJ2-2	TGTGCCATCAGAAGTGAGGCGGGAAACACCGGGGAGCTGTTTTTT	CAIRSEAGNTGELFF
many	.	TRBV20-1	TRBJ2-3	TGCAGTGCTAGACAGGGGGGCGATACGCAGTATTTT	CSARQGGDTQYF
.	.	TRBV5-4	TRBJ1-1	TGTGCCAGCAGCTTGGCTCTTCCGGGACGATCCACTGAAGCTTTCTTT	CASSLALPGRSTEAFF
many	TRBD1	TRBV3-1	TRBJ1-1	TGTGCCAGCAGCCAAGGACAGGGGTTAGGCACTGAAGCTTTCTTT	CASSQGQGLGTEAFF
many	.	TRBV20-1	TRBJ1-1	TGCAGTGCTAGAGGCACAGGGTGGGAAGCTTTCTTT	CSARGTGWEAFF
few	.	TRBV13	TRBJ2-7	TGTGCCAGCAGCTTAGGGCGCAGGGGCGAGCAGTACTTC	CASSLGRRGEQYF
many	.	TRBV7-8	TRBJ2-5	TGTGCCAGCAGCGGAGGGACGTGGGAGACCCAGTACTTC	CASSGGTWETQYF
many	TRBD2	TRBV24-1	TRBJ2-1	TGTGCCACCAGTGATACCGGGACTAGTAACAATGAGCAGTTCTTC	CATSDTGTSNNEQFF
many	TRBD2	TRBV24-1	TRBJ2-1	TGTGCCACCAGTGCCGGGCGGGAGATCAACAATGAGCAGTTCTTC	CATSAGREINNEQFF
many	TRBD1	TRBV5-1	TRBJ2-3	TGCGCCAGCAGCCTACTCCGGGACAGCTCTAGCACAGATACGCAGTATTTT	CASSLLRDSSSTDTQYF
few	.	TRBV7-9	TRBJ2-3	TGTGCCAGCAGCTTAGGATTATTGGGACGACGCACAGATACGCAGTATTTT	CASSLGLLGRRTDTQYF